This TCR beta chain was sequenced in a study of control samples from healthy donors and cancer patients. From germline, CDR1 is SGHRS and CDR2 YFSETQ. This CDR3 has 14 residues. Trimming cost V 4 bases and J 5 bases; bases outside gene matches: 6. TCRdb's copy holds only in-frame clones and misses some; the assay was immunoSEQ multiplex PCR. The table includes fewer than 200,000 clones, about 93% detected once. This sequence joins TRBV5-1 and TRBJ2-1; 7 bases match TRBD2. The sequenced material came from blood. The receptor was isolated from a man aged 18 to 30 in good health. The CDR3 region has the DNA TGCGCCAGCAGCCTGCCTAGCGGAAACAATGAGCAGTTCTTC. This encodes CASSLPSGNNEQFF.